This T cell receptor (beta chain) was sequenced for a study of OX40 agonist ivuxolimab in advanced cancers. On the study more broadly: Two cutaneous melanoma patients and one hepatocellular carcinoma patient, three in all, had partial responses.

With respect to this clone: Its antigen is unidentified.

General observations from the study: Expanded clones were, on average, more numerous among CD8+ T cells than CD4+. The CD4+ and CD8+ T cells in the blood had expanded clonally by week 6 at 0.1 to 3.0 mg/kg.

The CDR3 is made up of 15 amino acids. Looked up from germline, CDR1 is SGHAT and CDR2 is FQNNGV. Deletions cut 4 bases from V and 3 bases from J, with 13 bases between. Libraries were prepared by immunoSEQ multiplex PCR; TCRdb keeps only in-frame clonotypes and omits some of them. The table records more than 50,000 clones, around 85% of them present only once. This sample comprised CD4+ or CD8+ T cells sorted from blood, obtained in a trial of the OX40 agonist ivuxolimab. The V and J genes are TRBV11-2 and TRBJ2-1; weak D call: TRBD1 (6 bases). The receptor was isolated from an adult with an advanced solid tumor such as melanoma, head and neck, liver or kidney cancer. CDR3 sequence (DNA): TGTGCCAGCAGCTCTGGACAGAACCTCTACAATGAGCAGTTCTTC. It specifies CASSSGQNLYNEQFF.